This T cell receptor beta chain emerged from a study of blood T cell repertoires in COVID-19. Study overall: T cells, B-cell-depleted T cells, or PBMCs provided the cDNA or gDNA that served as material.

Using immunoSEQ multiplex PCR, the repertoire was profiled, and TCRdb retains in-frame clones only, with some absent. Of 150,000 to 200,000 clones in the sample, more than 75% were seen once. The TCR was taken from a woman aged 45 to 65 with acute COVID-19. The sequencing sample was made of PBMCs or T cells enriched from blood (not recorded which).

The CDR3 sequence is CSVAWGGAYNEQFF. CDR3 DNA sequence: TGCAGCGTCGCATGGGGGGGAGCCTACAATGAGCAGTTCTTC. J is TRBJ2-1 and V is TRBV29-1; 7 bases agree with TRBD2. The V and J ends lost 6 bases and 2 bases, in that order; junction bases with no gene match: 7. The CDR3 is 14 residues long. Per germline, CDR1 SQVTM and CDR2 ANQGSEA.